Listed below are T cell receptor beta chains from one sample, sequenced in a study of early T cells in non-severe SARS-CoV-2 infection. In TCRdb, the 5' RACE reads were re-called with MiXCR into one record per CDR3 protein. Among roughly 33,000 distinct CDR3 sequences, approximately 6.2% were seen once, and the ten largest hold 5.3%. Sequencing used whole blood. These TCRs come from an adult who was a healthcare worker with PCR-confirmed SARS-CoV-2 infection or an uninfected control (not recorded which). Both conserved end residues are part of each CDR3. The D gene is left open where the match is weak. Size is omitted from some rows. Given values are once, few, many or a class for expanded clones.

j_call	v_call	d_call	clone_size	cdr3_nt	cdr3_aa
TRBJ2-1	TRBV11-2	NA	many	TGTGCCAGCAGCCAACTCGGCAATGAGCAGTTCTTC	CASSQLGNEQFF
TRBJ1-1	TRBV20-1	NA	few	TGCAGTGGCGTTCGCCCGGGTGCCAGCTCTGAAGCTTTCTTT	CSGVRPGASSEAFF
TRBJ1-2	TRBV28	NA	many	TGTGCCAGCAGTTCGACGGGGCGCCGTGGCTACACCTTC	CASSSTGRRGYTF
TRBJ2-5	TRBV5-1	TRBD1	many	TGCGCCAGCAGCTTGGCGACAGGGGAAGAGACCCAGTACTTC	CASSLATGEETQYF
TRBJ2-1	TRBV6-5	NA	many	TGTGCCAGCGCGGAGGTAATCCATGAGCAGTTCTTC	CASAEVIHEQFF
TRBJ2-7	TRBV2	TRBD2	many	TGTGCCAGCCGAAGACTAGCGGGGACCTACGAGCAGTACTTC	CASRRLAGTYEQYF
TRBJ1-6	TRBV28	NA	NA	TGTGCCACCACCTACTTTGGACGGAACAATTCACCCCTCCACTTT	CATTYFGRNNSPLHF
TRBJ2-1	TRBV6-1	NA	many	TGTGCCAGCAACTCCCGTGTAGGGGAGCAGTTCTTC	CASNSRVGEQFF
TRBJ1-1	TRBV24-1	TRBD1	many	TGTGCCACCAGTGAAGGGACAGGGGTCGGGAACACTGAAGCTTTCTTT	CATSEGTGVGNTEAFF
TRBJ1-5	TRBV29-1	TRBD1	few	TGCAGCGTTGGCGCCGGGACAGTCAATCAGCCCCAGCATTTT	CSVGAGTVNQPQHF
TRBJ1-6	TRBV27	NA	many	TGTGCCAGCAGTTCAACACGGGGTGATAATTCACCCCTCCACTTT	CASSSTRGDNSPLHF
TRBJ1-6	TRBV19	NA	NA	TGTGCCAGTGGGGGTTCCGGGGGATCAGCTTCCTCACCCCTCCACTTT	CASGGSGGSASSPLHF
TRBJ2-7	TRBV12-3/TRBV12-4	NA	many	TGTGCCAGCAGTTTAGCCGGGAGCCATGCCTACGAGCAGTACTTC	CASSLAGSHAYEQYF
TRBJ1-5	TRBV12-3/TRBV12-4	NA	many	TGTGCCAGCAGCATATCCCACGGGACCCAGCATTTT	CASSISHGTQHF
TRBJ1-2	TRBV20-1	NA	few	TGCAGTGCTGAACAAACCCCCCCATTTTATGGCTACACCTTC	CSAEQTPPFYGYTF
TRBJ1-3	TRBV7-6	NA	medium-sized	TGTGCCAGCAGCAGTCCCGGGACAGGAAACACCATATATTTT	CASSSPGTGNTIYF
TRBJ2-3	TRBV10-3	NA	many	TGTGCCATCAGTGCACGACAGATTCCCCCAGATACGCAGTATTTT	CAISARQIPPDTQYF
TRBJ2-5	TRBV14	NA	NA	TGTGCCAGCAGCCAAGAAGGGTATCAAGAGACCCAGTACTTC	CASSQEGYQETQYF
TRBJ2-2	TRBV5-1	NA	NA	TGCGCCAGCAGCTTTTCATTAAGCGGAGTCACCGGGGAGCTGTTTTTT	CASSFSLSGVTGELFF
TRBJ1-5	TRBV4-1	NA	many	TGCGCCAGCAGCCAAGCAGACGGGTTTGGCAATCAGCCCCAGCATTTT	CASSQADGFGNQPQHF
TRBJ2-5	TRBV14	NA	few	TGTGCCAGCAGCCCAAGAACCCTAGCGCAGAAAGAGACCCAGTACTTC	CASSPRTLAQKETQYF
TRBJ2-5	TRBV6-6	NA	NA	TGTGCCAGCAGTGGCCTCATAGAGACCCAGTACTTC	CASSGLIETQYF